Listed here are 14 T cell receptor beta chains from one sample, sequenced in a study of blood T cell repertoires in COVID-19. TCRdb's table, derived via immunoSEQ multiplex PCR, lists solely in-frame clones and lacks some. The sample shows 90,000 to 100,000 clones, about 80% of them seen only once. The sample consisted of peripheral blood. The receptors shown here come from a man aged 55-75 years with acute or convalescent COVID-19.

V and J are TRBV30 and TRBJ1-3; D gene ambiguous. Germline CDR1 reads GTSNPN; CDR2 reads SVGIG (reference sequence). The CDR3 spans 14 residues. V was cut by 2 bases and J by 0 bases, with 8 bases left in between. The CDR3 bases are TGTGCCTGGAGTACACACAGCTCTGGAAACACCATATATTTT. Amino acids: CAWSTHSSGNTIYF.

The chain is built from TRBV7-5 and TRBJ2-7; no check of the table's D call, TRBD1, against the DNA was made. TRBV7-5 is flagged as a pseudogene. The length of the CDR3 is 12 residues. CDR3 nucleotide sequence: TGTGCCATACAGGGGGCGAACTACGAGCAGTACGTC. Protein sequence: CAIQGANYEQYV.

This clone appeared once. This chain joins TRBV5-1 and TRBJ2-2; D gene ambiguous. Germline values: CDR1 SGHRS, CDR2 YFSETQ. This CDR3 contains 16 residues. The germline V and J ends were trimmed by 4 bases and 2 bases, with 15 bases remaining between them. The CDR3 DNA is TGCGCCAGCAGCCGCTCAGACTCCTTCAACACCGGGGAGCTGTTTTTT. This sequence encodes CASSRSDSFNTGELFF.

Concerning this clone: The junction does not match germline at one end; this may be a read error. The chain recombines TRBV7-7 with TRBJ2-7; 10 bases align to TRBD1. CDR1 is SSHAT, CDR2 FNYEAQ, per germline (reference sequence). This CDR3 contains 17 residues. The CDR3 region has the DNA TGTGCTAGCAGCCTGAGTCCGGGACAGGGGTTGATCTACGAGCAGTACTTC. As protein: CASSLSPGQGLIYEQYF.

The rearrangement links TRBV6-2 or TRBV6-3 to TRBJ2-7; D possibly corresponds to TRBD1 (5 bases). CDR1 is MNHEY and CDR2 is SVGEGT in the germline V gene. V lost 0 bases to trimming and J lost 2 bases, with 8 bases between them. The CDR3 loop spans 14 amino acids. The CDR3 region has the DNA TGTGCCAGCAGTTACTCGGGCAGGGCCTACGAGCAGTACGTC. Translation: CASSYSGRAYEQYV.

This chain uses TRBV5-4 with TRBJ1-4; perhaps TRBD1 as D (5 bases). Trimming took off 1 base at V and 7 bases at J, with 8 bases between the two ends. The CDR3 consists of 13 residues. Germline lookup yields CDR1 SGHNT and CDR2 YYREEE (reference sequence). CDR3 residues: CASSLQGVEKLFF. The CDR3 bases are TGTGCCAGCAGCTTGCAAGGGGTTGAAAAACTGTTTTTT.

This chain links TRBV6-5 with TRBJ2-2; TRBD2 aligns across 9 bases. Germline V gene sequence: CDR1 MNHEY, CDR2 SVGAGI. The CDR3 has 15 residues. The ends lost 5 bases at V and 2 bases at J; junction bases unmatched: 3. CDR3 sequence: CASSRLAVNTGELFF. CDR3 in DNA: TGTGCCAGCAGTCGACTAGCGGTTAACACCGGGGAGCTGTTTTTT.

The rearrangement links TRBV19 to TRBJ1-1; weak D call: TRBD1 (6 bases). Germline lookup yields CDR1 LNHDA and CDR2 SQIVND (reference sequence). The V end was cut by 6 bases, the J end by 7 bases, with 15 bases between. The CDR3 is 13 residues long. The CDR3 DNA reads TGTGCCAGTAGCCTTGGACAGCAAGTTGAAGCTTTCTTT. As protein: CASSLGQQVEAFF.

The CDR3 DNA follows: TGTGCCAGCAGCCGCGGACTAGCGGGAGTGAGCGAGCAGTACGTC. This gives the protein CASSRGLAGVSEQYV. The chain has TRBV5-6 and TRBJ2-7; TRBD2 agrees at 13 bases. The length of the CDR3 is 15 residues. V shed 4 bases, J shed 6 bases, and the junction held 7 bases outside the gene matches. CDR1 and CDR2 (germline): SGHDT, YYEEEE.

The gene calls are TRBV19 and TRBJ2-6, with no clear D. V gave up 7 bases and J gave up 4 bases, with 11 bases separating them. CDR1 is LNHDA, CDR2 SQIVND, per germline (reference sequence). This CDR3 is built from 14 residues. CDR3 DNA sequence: TGTGCCAGTATTGAGAGTCCAGGGGCCAACGTCCTGACTTTC. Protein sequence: CASIESPGANVLTF.

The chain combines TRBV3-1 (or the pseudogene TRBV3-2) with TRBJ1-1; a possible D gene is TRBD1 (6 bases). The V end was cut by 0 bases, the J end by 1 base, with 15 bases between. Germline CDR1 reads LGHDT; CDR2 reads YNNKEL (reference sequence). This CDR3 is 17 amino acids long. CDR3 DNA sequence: TGTGCCAGCAGCCAAGAAGCGCTCGGGACACAGAACACTGAAGCTTTCTTT. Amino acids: CASSQEALGTQNTEAFF.

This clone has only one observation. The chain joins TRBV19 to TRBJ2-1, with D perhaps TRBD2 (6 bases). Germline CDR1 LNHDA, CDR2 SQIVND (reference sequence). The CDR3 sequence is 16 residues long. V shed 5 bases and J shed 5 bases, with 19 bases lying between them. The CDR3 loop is CASSLQLAVNHNEQFF. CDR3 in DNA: TGTGCCAGTAGTCTCCAACTAGCCGTCAATCACAATGAGCAGTTCTTC.

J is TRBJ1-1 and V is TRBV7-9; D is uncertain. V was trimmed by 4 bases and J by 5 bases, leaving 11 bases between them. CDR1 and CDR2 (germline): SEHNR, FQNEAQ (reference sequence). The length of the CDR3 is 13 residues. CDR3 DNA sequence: TGTGCCAGCAGCTCCGGGTTGCGTACTGAAGCTTTCTTT. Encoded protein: CASSSGLRTEAFF.

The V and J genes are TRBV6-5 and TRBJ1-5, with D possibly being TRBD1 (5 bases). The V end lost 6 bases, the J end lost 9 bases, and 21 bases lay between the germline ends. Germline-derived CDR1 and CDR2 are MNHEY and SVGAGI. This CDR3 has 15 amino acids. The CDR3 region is CASRPTGVVVWPQHF. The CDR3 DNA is TGTGCCAGCAGACCGACGGGGGTCGTAGTGTGGCCCCAGCATTTT.